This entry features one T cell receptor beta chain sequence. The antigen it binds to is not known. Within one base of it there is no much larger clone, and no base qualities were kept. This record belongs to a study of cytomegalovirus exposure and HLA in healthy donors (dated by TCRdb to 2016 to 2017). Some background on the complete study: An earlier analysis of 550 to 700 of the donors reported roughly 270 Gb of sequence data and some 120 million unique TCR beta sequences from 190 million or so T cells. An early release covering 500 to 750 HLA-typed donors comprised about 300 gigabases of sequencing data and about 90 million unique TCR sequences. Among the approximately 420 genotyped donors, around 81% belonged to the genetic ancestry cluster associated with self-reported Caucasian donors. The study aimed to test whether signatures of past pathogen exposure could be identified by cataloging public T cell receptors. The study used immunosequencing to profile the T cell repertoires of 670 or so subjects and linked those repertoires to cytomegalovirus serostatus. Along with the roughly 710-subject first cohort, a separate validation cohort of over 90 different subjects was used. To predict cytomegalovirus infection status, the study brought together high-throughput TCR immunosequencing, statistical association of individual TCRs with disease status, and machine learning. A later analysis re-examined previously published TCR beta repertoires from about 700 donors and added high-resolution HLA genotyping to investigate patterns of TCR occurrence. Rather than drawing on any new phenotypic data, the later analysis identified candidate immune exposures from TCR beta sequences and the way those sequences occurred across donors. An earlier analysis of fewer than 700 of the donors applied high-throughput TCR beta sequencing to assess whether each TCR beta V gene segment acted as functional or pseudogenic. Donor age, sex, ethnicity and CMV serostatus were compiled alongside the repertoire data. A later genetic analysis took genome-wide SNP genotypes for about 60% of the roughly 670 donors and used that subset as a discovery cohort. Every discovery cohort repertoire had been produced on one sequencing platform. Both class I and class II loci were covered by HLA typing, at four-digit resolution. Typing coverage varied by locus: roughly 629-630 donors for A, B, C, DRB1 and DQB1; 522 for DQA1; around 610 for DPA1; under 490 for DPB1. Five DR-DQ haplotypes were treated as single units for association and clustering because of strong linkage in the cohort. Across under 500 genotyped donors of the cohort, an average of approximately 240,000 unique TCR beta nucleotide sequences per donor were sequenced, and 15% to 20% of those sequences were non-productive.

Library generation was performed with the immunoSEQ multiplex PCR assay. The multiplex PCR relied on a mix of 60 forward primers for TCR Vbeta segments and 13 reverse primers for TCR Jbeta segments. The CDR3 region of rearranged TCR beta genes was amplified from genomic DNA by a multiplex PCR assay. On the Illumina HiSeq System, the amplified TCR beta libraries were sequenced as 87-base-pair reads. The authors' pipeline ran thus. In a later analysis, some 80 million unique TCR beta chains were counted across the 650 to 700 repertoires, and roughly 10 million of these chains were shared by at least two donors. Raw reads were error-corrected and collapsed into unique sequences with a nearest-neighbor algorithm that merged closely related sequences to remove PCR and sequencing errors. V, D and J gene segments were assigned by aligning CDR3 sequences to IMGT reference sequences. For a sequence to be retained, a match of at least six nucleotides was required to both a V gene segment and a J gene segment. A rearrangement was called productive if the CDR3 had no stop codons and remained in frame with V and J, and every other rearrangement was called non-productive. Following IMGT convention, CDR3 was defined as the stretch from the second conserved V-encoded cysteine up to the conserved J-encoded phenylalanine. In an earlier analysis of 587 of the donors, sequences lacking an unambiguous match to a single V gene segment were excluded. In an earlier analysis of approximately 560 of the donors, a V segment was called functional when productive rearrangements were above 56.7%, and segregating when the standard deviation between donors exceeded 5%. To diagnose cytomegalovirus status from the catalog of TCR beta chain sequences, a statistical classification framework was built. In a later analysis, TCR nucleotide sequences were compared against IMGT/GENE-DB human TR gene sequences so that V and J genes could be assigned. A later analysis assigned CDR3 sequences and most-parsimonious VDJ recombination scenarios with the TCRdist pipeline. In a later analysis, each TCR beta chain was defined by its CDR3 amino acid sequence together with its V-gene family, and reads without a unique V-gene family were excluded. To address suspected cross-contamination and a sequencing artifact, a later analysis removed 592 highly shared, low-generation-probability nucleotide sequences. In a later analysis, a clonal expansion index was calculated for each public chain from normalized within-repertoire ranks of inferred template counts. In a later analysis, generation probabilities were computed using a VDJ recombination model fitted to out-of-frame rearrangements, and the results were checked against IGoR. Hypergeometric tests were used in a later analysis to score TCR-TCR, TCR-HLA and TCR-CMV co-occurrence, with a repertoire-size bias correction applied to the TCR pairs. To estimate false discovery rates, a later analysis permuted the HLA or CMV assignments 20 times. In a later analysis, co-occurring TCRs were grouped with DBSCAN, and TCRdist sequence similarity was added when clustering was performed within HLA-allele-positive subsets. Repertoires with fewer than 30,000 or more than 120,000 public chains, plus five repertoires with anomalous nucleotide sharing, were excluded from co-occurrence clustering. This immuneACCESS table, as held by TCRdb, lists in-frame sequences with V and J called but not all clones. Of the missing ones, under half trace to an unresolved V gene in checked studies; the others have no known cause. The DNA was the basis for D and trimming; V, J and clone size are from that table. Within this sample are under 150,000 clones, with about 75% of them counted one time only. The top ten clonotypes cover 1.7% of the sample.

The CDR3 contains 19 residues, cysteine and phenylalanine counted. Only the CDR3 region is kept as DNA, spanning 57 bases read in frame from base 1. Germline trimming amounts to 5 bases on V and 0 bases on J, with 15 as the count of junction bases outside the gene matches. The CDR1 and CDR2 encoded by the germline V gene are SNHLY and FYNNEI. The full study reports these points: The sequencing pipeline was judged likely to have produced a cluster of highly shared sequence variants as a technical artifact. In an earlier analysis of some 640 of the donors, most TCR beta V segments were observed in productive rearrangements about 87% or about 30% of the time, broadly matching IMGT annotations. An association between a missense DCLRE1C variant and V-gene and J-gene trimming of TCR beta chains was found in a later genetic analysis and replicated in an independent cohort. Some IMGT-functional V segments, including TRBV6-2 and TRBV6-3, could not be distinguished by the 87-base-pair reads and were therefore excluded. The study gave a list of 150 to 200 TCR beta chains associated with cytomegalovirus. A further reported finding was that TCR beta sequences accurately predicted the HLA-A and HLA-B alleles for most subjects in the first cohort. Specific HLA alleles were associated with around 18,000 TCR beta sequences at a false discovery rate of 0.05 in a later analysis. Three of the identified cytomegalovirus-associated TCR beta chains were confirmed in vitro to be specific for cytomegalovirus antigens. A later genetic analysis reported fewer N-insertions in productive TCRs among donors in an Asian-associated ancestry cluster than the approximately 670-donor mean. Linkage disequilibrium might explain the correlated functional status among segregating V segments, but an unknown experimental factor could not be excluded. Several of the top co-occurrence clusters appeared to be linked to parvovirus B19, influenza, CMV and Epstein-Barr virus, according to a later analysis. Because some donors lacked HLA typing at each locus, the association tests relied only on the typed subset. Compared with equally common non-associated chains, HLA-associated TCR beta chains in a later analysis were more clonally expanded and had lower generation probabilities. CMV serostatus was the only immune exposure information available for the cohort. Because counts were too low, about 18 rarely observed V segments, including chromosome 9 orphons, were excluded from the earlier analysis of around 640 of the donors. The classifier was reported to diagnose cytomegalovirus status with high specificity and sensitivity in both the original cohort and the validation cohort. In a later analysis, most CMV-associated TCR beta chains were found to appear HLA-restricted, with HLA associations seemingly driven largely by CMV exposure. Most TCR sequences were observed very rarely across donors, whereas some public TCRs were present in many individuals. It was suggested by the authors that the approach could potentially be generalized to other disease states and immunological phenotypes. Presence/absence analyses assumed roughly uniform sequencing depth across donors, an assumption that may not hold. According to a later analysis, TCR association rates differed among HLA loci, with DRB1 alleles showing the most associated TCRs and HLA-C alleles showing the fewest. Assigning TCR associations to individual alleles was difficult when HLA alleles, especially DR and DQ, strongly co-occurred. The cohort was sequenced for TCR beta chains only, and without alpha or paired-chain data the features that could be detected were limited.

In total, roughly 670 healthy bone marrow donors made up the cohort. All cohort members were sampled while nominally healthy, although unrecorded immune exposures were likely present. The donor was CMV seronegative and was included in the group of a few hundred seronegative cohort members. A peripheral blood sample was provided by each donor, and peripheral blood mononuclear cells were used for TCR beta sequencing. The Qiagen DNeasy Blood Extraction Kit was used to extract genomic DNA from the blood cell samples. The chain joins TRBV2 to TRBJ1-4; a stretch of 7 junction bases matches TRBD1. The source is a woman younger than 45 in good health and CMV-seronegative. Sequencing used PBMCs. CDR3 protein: CASSPIPVGRGSTNEKLFF. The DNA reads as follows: TGTGCCAGCAGTCCCATACCCGTGGGCAGGGGGTCAACTAATGAAAAACTGTTTTTT.